The 20 T cell receptor beta chains reported below all come from one sample, sequenced in a study of spatial heterogeneity in lung cancer. Study results and limitations: The number of expanded tumor alpha and beta chains correlated with mutation number.

Via MiXCR, TCRdb re-called the 5' RACE reads, giving one row per CDR3 protein. The sample carries about 100,000 distinct CDR3 sequences, about 4.6% recorded once. These receptors have no identified antigens. Time point reported: sample taken at primary tumor resection. The sample consisted of lung tumor tissue, taken at surgery. The receptor source for this set is a male donor with early-stage non-small cell lung cancer.

The table lists this clonotype with many counts. This chain links TRBV6-1 with TRBJ1-5; tentatively, D is TRBD1 (6 bases). The CDR3 is 15 residues long. Germline CDR1 reads MNHNS; CDR2 reads SASEGT. Trimming took off 0 bases at V and 5 bases at J, with 11 bases between the two ends. The CDR3 DNA reads as TGTGCCAGCAGTGAAGCAGGGGGTATGTATCAGCCCCAGCATTTT. The encoded protein is CASSEAGGMYQPQHF.

The V call is TRBV20-1, the J call TRBJ2-1; D remains ambiguous. V lost 0 bases to trimming and J lost 5 bases, with 11 bases between them. Germline CDR1 DFQATT, CDR2 SNEGSKA (reference sequence). The CDR3 totals 14 residues. This CDR3 reads CSARDPVPDNEQFF. The CDR3 region has the DNA TGCAGTGCTAGAGACCCCGTTCCGGACAATGAGCAGTTCTTC.

This clonotype showed up many times. The chain has TRBV10-3 and TRBJ2-6; maybe TRBD2 (6 bases). The V gene lost 3 bases and the J gene lost 0 bases, with 9 bases spanning the gap. This CDR3 region has 16 residues. CDR1 and CDR2 from the germline V gene are ENHRY and SYGVKD. CDR3 bases: TGTGCCATCAGTGAACTGGAGGGCTCTGGGGCCAACGTCCTGACTTTC. Its protein is CAISELEGSGANVLTF.

This clonotype was counted many times. The genes are TRBV4-1 and TRBJ2-2, with 9 bases aligning to TRBD2. The CDR3 extends over 18 amino acids. The trim removed 5 bases at V and 0 bases at J, leaving 10 bases unmatched. Germline V lookup: CDR1 MGHRA, CDR2 YSYEKL. The CDR3 sequence: CASSTSSGTFANTGELFF. In DNA form, the CDR3 reads TGCGCCAGCAGCACCTCTAGCGGGACGTTCGCGAACACCGGGGAGCTGTTTTTT.

This clonotype was seen at least ten times. The chain uses TRBV28 and TRBJ1-1; the D gene is possibly TRBD1 (6 bases). V lost 6 bases, J lost 11 bases, and 19 bases lay in between. Germline values: CDR1 MDHEN, CDR2 SYDVKM. CDR3 length equals 13 residues. The chain's CDR3 is CASRMTGGVKAFF. The DNA for the CDR3 is TGTGCCAGCAGAATGACAGGTGGCGTTAAGGCTTTCTTT.

The J gene is TRBJ1-2, the V gene TRBV7-9; no clear D gene. Germline loops: CDR1 SEHNR, CDR2 FQNEAQ (reference sequence). The ends were cut back, 2 bases at V and 5 bases at J, with 9 bases in the middle. This CDR3 contains 13 residues. The CDR3 loop is CASSLPDEYGYTF. The DNA for the CDR3 is TGTGCCAGCAGCTTACCCGATGAATATGGCTACACCTTC.

The chain combines TRBV3-1 with TRBJ2-2; D call uncertain. CDR1 LGHDT and CDR2 YNNKEL come from the germline V gene (reference sequence). V gave up 2 bases and J gave up 2 bases, with 12 bases separating them. This CDR3 has 16 amino acids. CDR3 DNA sequence: TGTGCCAGCAGCCAATTATCCGGGTCCAACACCGGGGAGCTGTTTTTT. Translated: CASSQLSGSNTGELFF.

This clonotype was detected many times. This chain joins TRBV6-5 and TRBJ2-3; D unclear. The CDR3 contains 12 residues. V was pared by 3 bases and J by 8 bases, with 9 bases between. CDR1 and CDR2 from the germline V gene are MNHEY and SVGAGI. CDR3 DNA: TGTGCCAGCAGTTATCGGTCGGGTACGCAGTATTTT. This gives the protein CASSYRSGTQYF.

This clonotype was detected ten times or more. The rearrangement joins TRBV4-1 to TRBJ1-4; D unresolved. This CDR3 region has 13 residues. The germline gives CDR1 MGHRA, CDR2 YSYEKL. V lost 1 base, J lost 10 bases, and 10 bases lay in between. The DNA for the CDR3 is TGCGCCAGCAGCCAAGCTCTGGCGAGAAAACTGTTTTTT. This codes for CASSQALARKLFF.

This clonotype was found a few times. The chain has TRBV28 and TRBJ1-1; D gene ambiguous. V dropped 5 bases and J dropped 8 bases, with 9 bases sitting between them. Germline values: CDR1 MDHEN, CDR2 SYDVKM. The CDR3 sequence is 11 residues long. The CDR3 DNA reads as TGTGCCAGCAGTGAAAGGTTCGAAGCTTTCTTT. Translation gives CASSERFEAFF.

This clonotype was found many times. The rearrangement joins TRBV7-9 to TRBJ2-7; 9 nucleotides line up with TRBD2. Trimming removed 7 bases from V and 1 base from J; junction bases left unmatched: 11. This CDR3 contains 16 residues. Looked up from germline, CDR1 is SEHNR and CDR2 is FQNEAQ (reference sequence). CDR3 coding DNA: TGTGCCAGCACCCTAGTTAGCGGGAGCGGGTCCTACGAGCAGTACTTC. This translates into CASTLVSGSGSYEQYF.

The table lists this clonotype with many counts. The CDR3 bases are TGTGCCAGCTCACCAGCTGGCGAGACCCAGTACTTC. Its translation is CASSPAGETQYF. The chain carries TRBV18 and TRBJ2-5; no firm D call. This CDR3 comprises 12 residues. Germline V gene lookup returns CDR1 KGHSH and CDR2 LQKENI. The V end was cut by 2 bases, the J end by 5 bases, with 6 bases between.

This clonotype was found many times. The chain uses TRBV12-3 or TRBV12-4 and TRBJ1-1; 7 bases agree with TRBD1. CDR3 length: 16 residues. The J segment lost 6 bases and the V segment lost 6 bases, leaving 16 bases of the junction unmatched. The CDR3 sequence is CASSLPVLGQRAEAFF. DNA of the CDR3: TGTGCCAGCAGCCTACCTGTTTTGGGACAGAGAGCTGAAGCTTTCTTT.

This clonotype appeared many times. The chain links TRBV29-1 to TRBJ2-3; 8 bases line up with TRBD2. Per the germline V gene, CDR1 is SQVTM and CDR2 is ANQGSEA. Unmatched junction bases numbered 11, after V lost 7 bases and J lost 2 bases. This CDR3 has 15 residues. The CDR3 DNA is TGCAGCGGAAGGGGACTAGAGGTCCCCACAGATACGCAGTATTTT. Translated: CSGRGLEVPTDTQYF.

This clonotype was counted ten times or more. This rearrangement joins TRBV12-3 or TRBV12-4 to TRBJ1-3, with a possible D match to TRBD1 (5 bases). The CDR3 extends over 14 amino acids. Trimming cost V 7 bases and J 1 base, with 11 bases left between them. The CDR3 DNA is TGTGCCAGCACCCTGACAGCTTCTGGAAACACCATATATTTT. Its translation is CASTLTASGNTIYF.

The chain employs TRBV6-6 and TRBJ2-5; no reliable D call. This CDR3 spans 13 amino acids. From germline, CDR1 is MNHNY and CDR2 SVGAGI (reference sequence). Trimming removed 1 base at V and 2 bases at J, with 5 bases between. CDR3 bases: TGTGCCAGCAGTTACTGGGGACAAGAGACCCAGTACTTC. It is translated as CASSYWGQETQYF.

There are many counts of this clonotype. The rearrangement joins TRBV5-6 to TRBJ2-2; the match to TRBD2 covers 8 bases. This CDR3 comprises 14 residues. Per the germline V gene, CDR1 is SGHDT and CDR2 is YYEEEE. The J segment lost 5 bases and the V segment lost 2 bases, leaving 2 bases of the junction unmatched. CDR3: CASSFGGRTGELFF. Written as DNA, the CDR3 is TGTGCCAGCAGCTTCGGCGGGAGGACCGGGGAGCTGTTTTTT.

At least ten counts were recorded for this clonotype. The J gene is TRBJ1-1, the V gene TRBV9, with 7 bases lining up with TRBD1. From germline, CDR1 is SGDLS and CDR2 YYNGEE. The J segment lost 8 bases and the V segment lost 4 bases, leaving 8 bases of the junction unmatched. This CDR3 spans 13 amino acids. As DNA, the CDR3 is TGTGCCAGCAGCACGGGACAGACAGTAGAAGCTTTCTTT. Its translation: CASSTGQTVEAFF.

This clonotype showed up many times. This chain joins TRBV29-1 and TRBJ2-7, with D unclear. The germline CDR1 and CDR2 sequences are SQVTM and ANQGSEA. The ends were cut back, 1 base at V and 0 bases at J, with 10 bases in the middle. This CDR3 is 14 amino acids long. CDR3 sequence: CSVEGHSSSYEQYF. The CDR3 coding sequence is TGCAGCGTTGAAGGCCACTCAAGCTCCTACGAGCAGTACTTC.

This clonotype showed up many times. V and J are TRBV6-5 and TRBJ1-5; D is ambiguous. From germline, CDR1 is MNHEY and CDR2 SVGAGI. Trimming pared 5 bases from V and 3 bases from J, leaving 11 bases between. The CDR3 extends over 14 amino acids. CDR3 nucleotides: TGTGCCAGCAGTGCATTAAATTTCAATCAGCCCCAGCATTTT. Amino acids: CASSALNFNQPQHF.